What follows describes a single TCR beta chain. Its target is not known. The data stem from a study of shared clonotypes between healthy human individuals. Findings and limits, study-wide: A handful of donors shared around 5.2% of their naive CD4 clonotypes. Generation probabilities were higher for clonotypes shared across all four sorted-subset donors than for unshared ones.

Nashville, Tennessee was home to all donors, who were Caucasian adults. Replicate PCRs run on sorted subsets employed around 200 ng DNA, tens of thousands of T cell genomes. Some clones are missing from TCRdb's copy, which holds only in-frame ones; the method was immunoSEQ multiplex PCR. The sample shows millions of clones, approximately 94% of them seen only once. CDR3 length equals 14 residues. The V gene lost 3 bases and the J gene lost 0 bases, with 9 bases spanning the gap. CDR1 MNHNS and CDR2 SASEGT come from the germline V gene. J is TRBJ2-7 and V is TRBV6-1; either TRBD1 or TRBD2 may supply D (7 bases each). The sequencing sample was made of naive CD4+ T cells sorted from blood. Subset indicated: CD45RA+ positively selected. This receptor was taken from a man aged 18-30 years in good health. The CDR3 region is CASSDRGGSYEQYF. CDR3 coding DNA: TGTGCCAGCAGTGACAGGGGGGGCTCCTACGAGCAGTACTTC.